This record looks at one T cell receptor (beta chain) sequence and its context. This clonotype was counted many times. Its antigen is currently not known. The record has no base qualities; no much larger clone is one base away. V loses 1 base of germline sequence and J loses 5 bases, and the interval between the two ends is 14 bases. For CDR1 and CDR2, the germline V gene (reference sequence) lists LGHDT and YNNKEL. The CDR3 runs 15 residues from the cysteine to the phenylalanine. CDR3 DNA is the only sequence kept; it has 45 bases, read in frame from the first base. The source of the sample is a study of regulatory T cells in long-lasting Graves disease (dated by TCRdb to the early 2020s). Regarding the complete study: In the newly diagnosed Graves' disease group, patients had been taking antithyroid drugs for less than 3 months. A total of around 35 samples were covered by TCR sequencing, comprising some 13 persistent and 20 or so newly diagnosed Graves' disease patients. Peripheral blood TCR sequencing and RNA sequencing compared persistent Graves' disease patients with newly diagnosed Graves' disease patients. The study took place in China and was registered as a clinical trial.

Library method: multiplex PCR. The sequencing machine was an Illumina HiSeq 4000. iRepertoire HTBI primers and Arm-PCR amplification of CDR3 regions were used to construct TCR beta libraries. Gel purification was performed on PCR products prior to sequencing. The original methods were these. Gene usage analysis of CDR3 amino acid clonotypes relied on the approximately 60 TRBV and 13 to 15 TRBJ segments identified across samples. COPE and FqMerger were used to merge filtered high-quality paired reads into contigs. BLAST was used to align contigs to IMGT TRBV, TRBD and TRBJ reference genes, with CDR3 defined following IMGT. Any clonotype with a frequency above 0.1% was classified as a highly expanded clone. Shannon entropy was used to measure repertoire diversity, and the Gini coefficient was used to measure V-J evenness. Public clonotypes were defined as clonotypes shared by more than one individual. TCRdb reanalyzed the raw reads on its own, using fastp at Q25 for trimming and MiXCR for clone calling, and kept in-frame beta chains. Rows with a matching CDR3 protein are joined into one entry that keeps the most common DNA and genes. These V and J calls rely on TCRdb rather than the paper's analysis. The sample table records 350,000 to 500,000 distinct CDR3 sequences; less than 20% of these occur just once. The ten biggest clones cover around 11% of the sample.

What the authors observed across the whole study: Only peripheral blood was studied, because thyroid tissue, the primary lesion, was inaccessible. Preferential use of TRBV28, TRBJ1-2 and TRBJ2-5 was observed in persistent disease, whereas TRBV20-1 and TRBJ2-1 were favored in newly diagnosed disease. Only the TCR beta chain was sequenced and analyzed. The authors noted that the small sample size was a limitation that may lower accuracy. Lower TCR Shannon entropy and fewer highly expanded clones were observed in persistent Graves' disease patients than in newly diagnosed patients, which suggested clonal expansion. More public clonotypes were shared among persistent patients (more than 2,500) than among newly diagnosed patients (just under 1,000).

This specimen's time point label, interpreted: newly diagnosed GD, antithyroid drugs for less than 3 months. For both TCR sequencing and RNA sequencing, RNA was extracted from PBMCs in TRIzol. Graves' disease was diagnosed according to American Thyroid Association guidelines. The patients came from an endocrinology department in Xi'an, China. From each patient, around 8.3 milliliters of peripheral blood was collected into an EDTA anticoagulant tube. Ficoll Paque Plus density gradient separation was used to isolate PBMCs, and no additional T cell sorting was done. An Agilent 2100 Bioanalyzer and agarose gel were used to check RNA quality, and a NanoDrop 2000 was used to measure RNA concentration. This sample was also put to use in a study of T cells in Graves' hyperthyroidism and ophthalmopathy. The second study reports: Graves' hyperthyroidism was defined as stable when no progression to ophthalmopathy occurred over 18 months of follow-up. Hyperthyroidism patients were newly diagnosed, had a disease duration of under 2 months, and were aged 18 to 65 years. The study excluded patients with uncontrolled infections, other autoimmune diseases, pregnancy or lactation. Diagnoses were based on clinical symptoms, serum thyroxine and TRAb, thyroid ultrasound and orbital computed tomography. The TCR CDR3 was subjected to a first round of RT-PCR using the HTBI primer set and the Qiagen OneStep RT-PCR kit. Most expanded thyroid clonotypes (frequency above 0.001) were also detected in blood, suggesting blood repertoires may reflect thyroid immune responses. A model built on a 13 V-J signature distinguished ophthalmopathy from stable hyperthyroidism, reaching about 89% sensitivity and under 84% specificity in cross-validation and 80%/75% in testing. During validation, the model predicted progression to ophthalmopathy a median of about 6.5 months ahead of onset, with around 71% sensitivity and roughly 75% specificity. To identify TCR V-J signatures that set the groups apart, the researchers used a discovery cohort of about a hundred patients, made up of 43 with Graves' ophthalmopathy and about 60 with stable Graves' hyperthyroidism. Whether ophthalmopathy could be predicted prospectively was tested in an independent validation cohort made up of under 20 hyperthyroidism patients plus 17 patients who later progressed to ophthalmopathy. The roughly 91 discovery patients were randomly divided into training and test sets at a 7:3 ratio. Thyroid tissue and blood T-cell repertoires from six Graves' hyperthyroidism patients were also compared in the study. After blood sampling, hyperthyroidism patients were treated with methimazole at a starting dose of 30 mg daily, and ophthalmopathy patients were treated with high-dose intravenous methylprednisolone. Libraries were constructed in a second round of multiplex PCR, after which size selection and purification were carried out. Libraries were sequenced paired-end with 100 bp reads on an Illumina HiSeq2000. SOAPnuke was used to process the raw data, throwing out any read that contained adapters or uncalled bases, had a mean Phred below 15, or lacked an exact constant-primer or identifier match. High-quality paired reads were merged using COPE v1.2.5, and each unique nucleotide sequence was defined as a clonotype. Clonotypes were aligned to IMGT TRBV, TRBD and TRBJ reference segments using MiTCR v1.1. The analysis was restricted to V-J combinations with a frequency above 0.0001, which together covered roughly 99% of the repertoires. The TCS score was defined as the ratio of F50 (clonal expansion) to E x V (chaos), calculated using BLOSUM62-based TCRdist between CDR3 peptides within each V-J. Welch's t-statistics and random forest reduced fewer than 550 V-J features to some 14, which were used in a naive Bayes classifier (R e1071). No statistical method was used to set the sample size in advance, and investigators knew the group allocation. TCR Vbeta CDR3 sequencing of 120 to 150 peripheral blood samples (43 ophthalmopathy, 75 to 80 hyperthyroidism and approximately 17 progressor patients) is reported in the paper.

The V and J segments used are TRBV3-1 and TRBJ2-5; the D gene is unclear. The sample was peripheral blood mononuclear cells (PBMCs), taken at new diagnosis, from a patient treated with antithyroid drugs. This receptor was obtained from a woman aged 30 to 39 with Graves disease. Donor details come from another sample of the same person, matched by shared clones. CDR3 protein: CASSQGIGSGETQYF. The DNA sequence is TGTGCCAGCAGCCAAGGGATTGGGTCTGGGGAGACCCAGTACTTC.